The entry below describes one T cell receptor (beta chain). Its antigen is undetermined. An end of the junction does not agree with germline; a read error may underlie this. The source of the sample is a study of Graves' ophthalmopathy and Graves' hyperthyroidism. Overall study context: Researchers obtained peripheral blood at initial diagnosis, before any treatment had begun. Study-level points and caveats: The blood repertoire also included most expanded thyroid clonotypes above 0.001 frequency. Ophthalmopathy progression cases were predicted by the model with 55% to 71% sensitivity and 72% to 85% specificity.

Amplification of the TCR beta CDR3 regions used RNA transcripts (as template). First-round RT-PCR used HTBI primers; second-round multiplex PCR followed. TCRdb called the multiplex PCR reads again in MiXCR, with one record for every CDR3 protein. Found here are about 220,000 distinct CDR3 sequences, around a fifth of them singletons; the top ten hold 35% to 55%. Sequenced material: peripheral blood. The sequence was obtained from a woman between 45 and 60 years old with Graves' ophthalmopathy.

The CDR3 DNA follows: TGTGCCAGCAGTTCCTCACAGTGG. The encoded protein is CASSSSQW. This chain links TRBV12-3 or TRBV12-4 with TRBJ1-6; D is undetermined. CDR3 size: 8 residues.